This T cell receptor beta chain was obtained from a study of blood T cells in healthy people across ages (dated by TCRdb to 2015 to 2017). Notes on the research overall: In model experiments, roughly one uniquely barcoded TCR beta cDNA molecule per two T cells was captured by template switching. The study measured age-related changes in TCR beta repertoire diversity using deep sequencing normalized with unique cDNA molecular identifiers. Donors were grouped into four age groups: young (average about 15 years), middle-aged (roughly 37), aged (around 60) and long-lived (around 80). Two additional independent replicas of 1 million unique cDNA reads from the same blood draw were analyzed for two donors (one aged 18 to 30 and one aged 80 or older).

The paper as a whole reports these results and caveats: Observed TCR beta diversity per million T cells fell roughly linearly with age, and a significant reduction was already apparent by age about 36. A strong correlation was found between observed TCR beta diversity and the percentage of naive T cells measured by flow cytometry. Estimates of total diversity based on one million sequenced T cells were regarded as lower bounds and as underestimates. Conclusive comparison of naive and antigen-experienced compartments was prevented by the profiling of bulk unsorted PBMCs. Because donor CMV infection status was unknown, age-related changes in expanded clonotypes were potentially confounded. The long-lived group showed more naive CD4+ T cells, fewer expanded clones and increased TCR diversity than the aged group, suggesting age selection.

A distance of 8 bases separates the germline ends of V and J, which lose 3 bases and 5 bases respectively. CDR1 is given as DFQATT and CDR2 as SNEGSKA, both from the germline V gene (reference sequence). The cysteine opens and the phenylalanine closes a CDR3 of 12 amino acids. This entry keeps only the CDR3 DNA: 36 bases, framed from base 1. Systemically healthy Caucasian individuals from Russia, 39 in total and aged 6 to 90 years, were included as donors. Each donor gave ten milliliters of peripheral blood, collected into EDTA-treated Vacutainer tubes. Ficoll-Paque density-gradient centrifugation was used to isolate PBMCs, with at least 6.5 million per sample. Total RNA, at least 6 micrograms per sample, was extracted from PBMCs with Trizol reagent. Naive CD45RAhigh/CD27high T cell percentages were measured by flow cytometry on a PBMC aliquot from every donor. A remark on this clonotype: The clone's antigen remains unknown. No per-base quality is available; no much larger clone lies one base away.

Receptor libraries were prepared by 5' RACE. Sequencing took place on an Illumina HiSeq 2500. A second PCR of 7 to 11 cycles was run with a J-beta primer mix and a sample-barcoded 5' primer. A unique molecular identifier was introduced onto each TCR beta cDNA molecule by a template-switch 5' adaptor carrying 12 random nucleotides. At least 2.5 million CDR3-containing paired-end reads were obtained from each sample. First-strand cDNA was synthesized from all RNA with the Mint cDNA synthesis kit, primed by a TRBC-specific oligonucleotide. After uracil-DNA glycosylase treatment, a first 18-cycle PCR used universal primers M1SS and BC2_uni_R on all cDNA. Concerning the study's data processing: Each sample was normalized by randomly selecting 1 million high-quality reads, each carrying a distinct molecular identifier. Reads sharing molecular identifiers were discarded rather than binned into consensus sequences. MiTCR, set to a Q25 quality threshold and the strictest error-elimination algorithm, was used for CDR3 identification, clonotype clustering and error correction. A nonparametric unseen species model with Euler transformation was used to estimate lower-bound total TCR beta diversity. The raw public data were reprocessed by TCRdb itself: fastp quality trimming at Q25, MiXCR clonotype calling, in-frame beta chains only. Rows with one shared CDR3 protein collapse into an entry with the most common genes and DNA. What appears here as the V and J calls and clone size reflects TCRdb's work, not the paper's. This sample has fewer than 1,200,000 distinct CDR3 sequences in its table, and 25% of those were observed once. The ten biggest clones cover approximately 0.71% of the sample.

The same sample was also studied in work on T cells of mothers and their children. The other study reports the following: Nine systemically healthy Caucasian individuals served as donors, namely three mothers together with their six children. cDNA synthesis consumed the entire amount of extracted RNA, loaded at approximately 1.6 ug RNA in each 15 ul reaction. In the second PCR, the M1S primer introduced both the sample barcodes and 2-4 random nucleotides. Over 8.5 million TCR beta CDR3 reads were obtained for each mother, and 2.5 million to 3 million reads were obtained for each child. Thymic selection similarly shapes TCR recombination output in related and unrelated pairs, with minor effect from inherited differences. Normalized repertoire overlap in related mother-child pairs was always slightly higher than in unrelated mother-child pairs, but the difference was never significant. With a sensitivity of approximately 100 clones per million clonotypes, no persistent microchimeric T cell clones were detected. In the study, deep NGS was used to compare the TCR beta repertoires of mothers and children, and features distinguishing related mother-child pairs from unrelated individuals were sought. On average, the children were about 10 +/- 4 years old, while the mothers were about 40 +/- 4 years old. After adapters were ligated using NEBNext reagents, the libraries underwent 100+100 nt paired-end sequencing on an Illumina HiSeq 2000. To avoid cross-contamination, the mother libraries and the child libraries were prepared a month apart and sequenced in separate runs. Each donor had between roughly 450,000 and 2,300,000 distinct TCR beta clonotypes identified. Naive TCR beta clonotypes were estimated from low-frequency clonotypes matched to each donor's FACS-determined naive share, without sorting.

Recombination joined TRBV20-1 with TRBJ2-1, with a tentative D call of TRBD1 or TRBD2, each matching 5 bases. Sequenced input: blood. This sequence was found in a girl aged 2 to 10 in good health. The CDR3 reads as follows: CSASGANNEQFF. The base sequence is TGCAGTGCTAGCGGGGCAAACAATGAGCAGTTCTTC.